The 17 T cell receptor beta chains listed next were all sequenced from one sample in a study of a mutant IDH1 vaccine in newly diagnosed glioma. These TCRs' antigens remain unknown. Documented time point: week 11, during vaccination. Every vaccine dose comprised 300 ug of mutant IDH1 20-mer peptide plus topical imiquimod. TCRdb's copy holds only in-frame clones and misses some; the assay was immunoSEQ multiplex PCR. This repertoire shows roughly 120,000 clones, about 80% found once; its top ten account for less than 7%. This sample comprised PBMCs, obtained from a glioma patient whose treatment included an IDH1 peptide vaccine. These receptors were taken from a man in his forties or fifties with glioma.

The CDR3 coding sequence is TGTGCCATCAGTGACCCAGGGGACCTTAATGAAAAACTGTTTTTT. It encodes CAISDPGDLNEKLFF. This chain uses TRBV10-3 with TRBJ1-4, with TRBD1 as a possible D gene (6 bases). This CDR3 has 15 residues. V dropped 3 bases and J dropped 4 bases, with 12 bases sitting between them. CDR1 ENHRY and CDR2 SYGVKD come from the germline V gene.

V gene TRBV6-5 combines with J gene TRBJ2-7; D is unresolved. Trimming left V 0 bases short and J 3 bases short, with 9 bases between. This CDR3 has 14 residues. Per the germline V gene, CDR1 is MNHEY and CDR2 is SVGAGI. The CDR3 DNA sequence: TGTGCCAGCAGTTACTCAGGGCAGATCTACGAGCAGTACTTC. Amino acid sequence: CASSYSGQIYEQYF.

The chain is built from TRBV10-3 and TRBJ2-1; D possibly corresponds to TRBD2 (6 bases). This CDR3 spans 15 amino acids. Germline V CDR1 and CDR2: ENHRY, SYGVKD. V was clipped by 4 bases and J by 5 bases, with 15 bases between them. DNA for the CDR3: TGTGCCATCAGTGTGTTTGGCGGGGAGAACAATGAGCAGTTCTTC. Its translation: CAISVFGGENNEQFF.

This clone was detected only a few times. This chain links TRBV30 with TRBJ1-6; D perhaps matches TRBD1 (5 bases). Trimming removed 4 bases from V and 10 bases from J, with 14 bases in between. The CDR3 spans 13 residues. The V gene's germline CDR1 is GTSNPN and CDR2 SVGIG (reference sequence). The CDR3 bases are TGTGCCTGGACGTACTCAGGGAAATCACCCCTCCACTTT. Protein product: CAWTYSGKSPLHF. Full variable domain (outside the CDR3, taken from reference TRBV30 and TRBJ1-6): SQTIHQWPATLVQPVGSPLSLECTVEGTSNPNLYWYRQAAGRGLQLLFYSVGIGQISSEVPQNLSASRPQDRQFILSSKKLLLSDSGFYLCAWTYSGKSPLHFGNGTRLTVT.

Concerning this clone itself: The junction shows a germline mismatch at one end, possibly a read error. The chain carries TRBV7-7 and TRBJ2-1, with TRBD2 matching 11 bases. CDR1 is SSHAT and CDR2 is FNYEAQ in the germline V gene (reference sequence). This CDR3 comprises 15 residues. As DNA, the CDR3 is TGTGCTAGCAGCCCGGGACTAGCGGAATACAATGAGCAGTTCTTC. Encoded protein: CASSPGLAEYNEQFF.

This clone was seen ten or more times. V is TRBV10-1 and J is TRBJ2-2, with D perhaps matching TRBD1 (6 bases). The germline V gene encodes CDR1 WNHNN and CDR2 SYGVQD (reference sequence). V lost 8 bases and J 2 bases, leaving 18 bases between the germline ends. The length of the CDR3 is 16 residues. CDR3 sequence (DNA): TGCGCCAGCGCAAATAGACGGGACAAAAACACCGGGGAGCTGTTTTTT. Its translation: CASANRRDKNTGELFF.

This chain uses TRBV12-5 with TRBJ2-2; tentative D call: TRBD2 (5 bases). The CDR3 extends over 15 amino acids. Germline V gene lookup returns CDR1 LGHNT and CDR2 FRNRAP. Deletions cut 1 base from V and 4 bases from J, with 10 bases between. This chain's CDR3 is CASGLGIGGTGELFF. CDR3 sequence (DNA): TGTGCTAGTGGTTTGGGGATCGGAGGCACCGGGGAGCTGTTTTTT.

The CDR3 spells CASSLLQSYEQYF. CDR3 sequence (DNA): TGTGCCAGCAGCTTGTTACAGTCCTACGAGCAGTACTTC. The J gene is TRBJ2-7, the V gene TRBV5-4; D remains ambiguous. The CDR3 runs to 13 residues. V dropped 1 base and J dropped 1 base, with 6 bases sitting between them. Germline V CDR1 and CDR2: SGHNT, YYREEE (reference sequence).

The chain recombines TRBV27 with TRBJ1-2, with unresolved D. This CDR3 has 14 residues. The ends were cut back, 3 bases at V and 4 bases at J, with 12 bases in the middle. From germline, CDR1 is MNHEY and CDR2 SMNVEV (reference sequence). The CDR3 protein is CASSFRSTIYGYTF. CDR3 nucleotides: TGTGCCAGCAGTTTTCGGAGCACGATCTATGGCTACACCTTC.

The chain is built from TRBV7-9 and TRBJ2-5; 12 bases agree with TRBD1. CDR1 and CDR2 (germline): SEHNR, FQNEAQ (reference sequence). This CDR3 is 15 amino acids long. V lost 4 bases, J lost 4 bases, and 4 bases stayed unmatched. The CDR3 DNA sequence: TGTGCCAGCAGCTACCGGGACAGGGGGCGAGAGACCCAGTACTTC. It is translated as CASSYRDRGRETQYF. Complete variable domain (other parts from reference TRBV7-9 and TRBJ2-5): DTGVSQNPRHKITKRGQNVTFRCDPISEHNRLYWYRQTLGQGPEFLTYFQNEAQLEKSRLLSDRFSAERPKGSFSTLEIQRTEQGDSAMYLCASSYRDRGRETQYFGPGTRLLVL.

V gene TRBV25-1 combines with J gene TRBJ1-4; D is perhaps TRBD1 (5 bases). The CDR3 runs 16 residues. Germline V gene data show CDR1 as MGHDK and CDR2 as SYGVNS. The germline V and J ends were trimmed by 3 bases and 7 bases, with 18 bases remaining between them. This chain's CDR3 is CASSEALGGAVEKLFF. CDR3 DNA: TGTGCCAGCAGTGAGGCTTTGGGGGGTGCGGTTGAAAAACTGTTTTTT. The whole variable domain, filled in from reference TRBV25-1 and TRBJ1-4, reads EADIYQTPRYLVIGTGKKITLECSQTMGHDKMYWYQQDPGMELHLIHYSYGVNSTEKGDLSSESTVSRIRTEHFPLTLESARPSHTSQYLCASSEALGGAVEKLFFGSGTQLSVL.

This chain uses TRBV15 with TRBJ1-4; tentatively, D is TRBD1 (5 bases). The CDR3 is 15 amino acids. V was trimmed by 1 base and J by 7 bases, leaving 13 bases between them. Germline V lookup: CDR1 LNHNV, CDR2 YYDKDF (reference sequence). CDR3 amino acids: CATSRAGANPEKLFF. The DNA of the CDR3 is TGTGCCACCAGCAGAGCCGGGGCTAACCCTGAAAAACTGTTTTTT.

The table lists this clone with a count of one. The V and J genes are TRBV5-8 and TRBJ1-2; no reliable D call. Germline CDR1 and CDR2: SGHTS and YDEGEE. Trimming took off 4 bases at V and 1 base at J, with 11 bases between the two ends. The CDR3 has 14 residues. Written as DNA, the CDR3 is TGTGCCAGCAGCCCCTGGGCAGATAACTATGGCTACACCTTC. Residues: CASSPWADNYGYTF.

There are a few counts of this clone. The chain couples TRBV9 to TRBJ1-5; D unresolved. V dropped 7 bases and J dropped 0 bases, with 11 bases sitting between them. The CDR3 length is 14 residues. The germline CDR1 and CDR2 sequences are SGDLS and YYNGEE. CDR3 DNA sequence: TGTGCCAGCTCCCGGACTGATAGCAATCAGCCCCAGCATTTT. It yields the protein CASSRTDSNQPQHF.

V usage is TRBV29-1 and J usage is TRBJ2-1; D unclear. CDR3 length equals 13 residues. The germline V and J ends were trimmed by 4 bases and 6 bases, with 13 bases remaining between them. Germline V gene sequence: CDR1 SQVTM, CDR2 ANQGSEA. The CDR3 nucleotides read TGCAGCGTTGGACTCTTGTTGGGCAATGAGCAGTTCTTC. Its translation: CSVGLLLGNEQFF.

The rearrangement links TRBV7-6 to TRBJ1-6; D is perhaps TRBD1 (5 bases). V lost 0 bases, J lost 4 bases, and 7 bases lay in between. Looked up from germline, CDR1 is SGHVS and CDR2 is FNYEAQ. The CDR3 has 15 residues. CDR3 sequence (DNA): TGTGCCAGCAGCTTAGCGAGGGGTTATAATTCACCCCTCCACTTT. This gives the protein CASSLARGYNSPLHF.

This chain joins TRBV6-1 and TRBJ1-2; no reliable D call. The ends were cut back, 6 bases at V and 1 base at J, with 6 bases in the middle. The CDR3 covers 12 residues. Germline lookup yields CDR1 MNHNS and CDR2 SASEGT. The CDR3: CASRQLNYGYTF. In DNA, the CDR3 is TGTGCCAGCAGACAGCTTAACTATGGCTACACCTTC.